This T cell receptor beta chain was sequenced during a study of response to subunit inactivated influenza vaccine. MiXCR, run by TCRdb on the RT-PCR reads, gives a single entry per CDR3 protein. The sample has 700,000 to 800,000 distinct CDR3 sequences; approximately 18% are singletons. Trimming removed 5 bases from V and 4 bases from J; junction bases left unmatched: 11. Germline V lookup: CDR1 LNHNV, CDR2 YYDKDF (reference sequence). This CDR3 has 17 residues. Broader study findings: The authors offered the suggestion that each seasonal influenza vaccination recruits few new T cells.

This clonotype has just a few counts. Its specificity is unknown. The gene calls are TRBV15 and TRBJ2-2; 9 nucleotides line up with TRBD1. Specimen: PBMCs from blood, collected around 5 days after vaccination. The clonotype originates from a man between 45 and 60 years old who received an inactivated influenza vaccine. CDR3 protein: CATSGGQGLRATGELFF. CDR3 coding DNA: TGTGCCACCAGCGGGGGACAGGGCCTCCGCGCCACCGGGGAGCTGTTTTTT.